This TCR beta chain came from a study of OX40 agonist ivuxolimab in advanced cancers. The wider study: Six ivuxolimab dose levels, 0.01 to 10 mg/kg, were given intravenously every 2 weeks. Partial responses were achieved by three patients, of whom one had hepatocellular carcinoma and two had cutaneous melanoma.

Using immunoSEQ multiplex PCR, the repertoire was profiled, and TCRdb retains in-frame clones only, with some absent. The sample records over 35,000 clones, 82% being singletons. Patients with a history of autoimmune disease or on systemic immunosuppression were excluded. Blood samples were obtained at baseline, cycle 4 day 1, and cycle 7 day 1. Germline CDR1 GTSNPN, CDR2 SVGIG (reference sequence). The CDR3 runs to 13 residues. V was shortened by 5 bases and J by 6 bases, with 13 bases between the two germline ends. Here the sequenced sample was CD4+ or CD8+ T cells sorted from blood, taken in a trial of the OX40 agonist ivuxolimab. This chain connects TRBV30 to TRBJ1-4; tentatively, D is TRBD1 (6 bases). This receptor was obtained from an adult with an advanced solid tumor such as melanoma, head and neck, liver or kidney cancer. CDR3 loop: CAWYDRPYEKLFF. The CDR3 DNA sequence: TGTGCCTGGTATGACAGGCCCTATGAAAAACTGTTTTTT.